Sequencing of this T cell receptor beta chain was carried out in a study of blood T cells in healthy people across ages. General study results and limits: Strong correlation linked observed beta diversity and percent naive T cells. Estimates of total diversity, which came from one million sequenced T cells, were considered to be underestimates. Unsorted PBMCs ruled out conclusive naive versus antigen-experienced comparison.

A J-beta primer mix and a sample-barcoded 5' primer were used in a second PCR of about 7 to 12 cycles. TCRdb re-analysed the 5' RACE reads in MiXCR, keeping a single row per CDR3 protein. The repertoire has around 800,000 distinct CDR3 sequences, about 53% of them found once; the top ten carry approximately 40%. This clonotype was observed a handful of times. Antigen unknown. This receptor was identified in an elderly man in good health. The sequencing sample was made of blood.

The CDR3 coding sequence is TGTGCCAGCAGCAGGACTGGGAGCTCCTACAATGAGCAGTACTTC. This encodes CASSRTGSSYNEQYF. This rearrangement joins TRBV7-2 to TRBJ2-1; weak D call: TRBD2 (5 bases). The DNA end is more similar to TRBJ2-7, so the J call may be wrong. Germline assignment: CDR1 SGHTA and CDR2 FQGNSA. The CDR3 extends over 15 amino acids.